The 22 T cell receptor beta chains listed next were all sequenced from one sample in a study of cytomegalovirus exposure and HLA in healthy donors. This PCR relied on a set of 60 Vbeta primers and 13 Jbeta primers. The assay was immunoSEQ multiplex PCR, and TCRdb's table has in-frame clones only and misses some. The sample lists approximately 180,000 clones, about three quarters seen once, with roughly 3.7% in the top ten. Sample: PBMCs. Receptor source: an older woman in good health and CMV-seropositive.

The chain uses TRBV6-1 and TRBJ1-1, with D perhaps TRBD1 (6 bases). The CDR3 is made up of 13 amino acids. Trimming took 6 bases from V and 4 from J, leaving 12 bases between them. The germline gives CDR1 MNHNS, CDR2 SASEGT. The CDR3 bases are TGTGCCAGCAGCTTACAGGGTGCCACTGAAGCTTTCTTT. Amino acid sequence: CASSLQGATEAFF.

V is TRBV6-5 and J is TRBJ2-4; TRBD1 is a possible D gene (6 bases). The V end lost 5 bases, the J end lost 12 bases, and 20 bases lay between the germline ends. Germline V lookup: CDR1 MNHEY, CDR2 SVGAGI. This CDR3 has 14 residues. As DNA, the CDR3 is TGTGCCAGCAGTCGGACAGTCGGTGTAAGCAGTCAGTACTTC. Encoded protein: CASSRTVGVSSQYF.

The gene calls are TRBV9 and TRBJ2-3, with D possibly being TRBD1 (6 bases). Trimming left V 5 bases short and J 6 bases short, with 19 bases between. This CDR3 is built from 15 residues. CDR1 is SGDLS, CDR2 YYNGEE, per germline. In DNA form, the CDR3 reads TGTGCCAGCAGTACCAGGGGTGGCCAATCGGATACGCAGTATTTT. Translation gives CASSTRGGQSDTQYF.

This rearrangement joins TRBV5-4 to TRBJ2-5; D perhaps matches TRBD1 (6 bases). The CDR3 totals 14 residues. From germline, CDR1 is SGHNT and CDR2 YYREEE (reference sequence). The V end lost 4 bases, the J end lost 4 bases, and 14 bases lay between the germline ends. The CDR3 is CASSRRQDIETQYF. CDR3 nucleotide sequence: TGTGCCAGCAGCCGTCGACAGGACATAGAGACCCAGTACTTC.

This clone has a handful of counts. The chain couples TRBV6-6 to TRBJ2-5, with 13 bases matching TRBD2. The trim removed 6 bases at V and 2 bases at J, leaving 6 bases unmatched. The CDR3 loop spans 16 amino acids. Germline CDR1 is MNHNY and CDR2 is SVGAGI (reference sequence). The CDR3 reads CASRPGTSGVQETQYF. The DNA for the CDR3 is TGTGCCAGCAGACCCGGGACTAGCGGGGTACAAGAGACCCAGTACTTC.

The genes are TRBV29-1 and TRBJ1-4, with D perhaps matching TRBD1 (5 bases). Germline lookup yields CDR1 SQVTM and CDR2 ANQGSEA. CDR3 length: 14 residues. V was trimmed by 7 bases and J by 0 bases, leaving 12 bases between them. CDR3 sequence: CSAIQDATNEKLFF. The CDR3 DNA reads TGCAGCGCGATACAGGATGCAACTAATGAAAAACTGTTTTTT.

The chain has TRBV19 and TRBJ2-7, with 12 bases that match TRBD1. V shed 5 bases, J shed 2 bases, and the junction held 7 bases outside the gene matches. The CDR3 loop spans 16 amino acids. The germline gives CDR1 LNHDA, CDR2 SQIVND (reference sequence). CDR3 sequence (DNA): TGTGCCAGTAGTCCCGGGACAGGGGGCCAGACCTACGAGCAGTACTTC. Translating it yields CASSPGTGGQTYEQYF.

The chain combines TRBV4-2 with TRBJ2-5; TRBD1 matches at 11 bases. V was pared by 1 base and J by 11 bases, with 9 bases of the junction left unmatched. The CDR3 runs to 15 residues. Per germline, CDR1 LGHNA and CDR2 YNFKEQ. The CDR3 spells CASSQGAGTGGEQYF. CDR3 nucleotides: TGTGCCAGCAGCCAAGGTGCCGGGACAGGGGGGGAGCAGTACTTC.

This clone was counted only a few times. This rearrangement joins TRBV5-1 to TRBJ2-1, with 8 bases aligning to TRBD2. Trimming took 0 bases from V and 8 from J; bases not matched to a gene: 13. The CDR3 contains 17 residues. From germline, CDR1 is SGHRS and CDR2 YFSETQ. CDR3 nucleotides: TGCGCCAGCAGCTTGGGTGCGGGGGGCCCAGGAACGGATGAGCAGTTCTTC. Translating gives CASSLGAGGPGTDEQFF.

The J gene is TRBJ1-2, the V gene TRBV28, with 7 bases lining up with TRBD1. CDR3 length: 13 amino acids. Germline lookup yields CDR1 MDHEN and CDR2 SYDVKM. Trimming at V came to 6 bases and at J to 7 bases, leaving 8 bases not matched to a gene. CDR3 region: CASRAGTETGYTF. The DNA for the CDR3 is TGTGCCAGCAGGGCCGGGACAGAGACTGGCTACACCTTC.

The CDR3 bases are TGCGCCAGCAGCCAATTGGGGGCAGGGGAGGGCGGGAGGGCCTACGAGCAGTACTTC. It translates to CASSQLGAGEGGRAYEQYF. The V call is TRBV4-1, the J call TRBJ2-7; TRBD2 agrees at 9 bases. J was trimmed by 2 bases and V by 2 bases; bases with no gene match: 16. CDR1 is MGHRA, CDR2 YSYEKL, per germline. The CDR3 loop spans 19 amino acids.

V gene TRBV4-3 combines with J gene TRBJ2-2; 14 nucleotides align to TRBD2. CDR1 LGHNA and CDR2 YSLEER come from the germline V gene. Trimming took 1 base from V and 1 from J; bases not matched to a gene: 8. The CDR3 sequence is 20 residues long. In DNA form, the CDR3 reads TGCGCCAGCAGCCAAGGAGGGACTAGCGGGGGCCCCCTGAACACCGGGGAGCTGTTTTTT. It codes for CASSQGGTSGGPLNTGELFF.

V gene TRBV11-2 combines with J gene TRBJ1-4; a weak D match, TRBD1 (6 bases). The CDR3 has 14 amino acids. Trimming stripped 8 bases from V and 4 bases from J, with 14 bases between. The V gene's germline CDR1 is SGHAT and CDR2 FQNNGV. The CDR3 nucleotides are TGTGCCAGCTCAGAGACAGGAATTAATGAAAAACTGTTTTTT. This sequence encodes CASSETGINEKLFF.

This rearrangement joins TRBV30 to TRBJ1-4; weak D call: TRBD1 (6 bases). The V gene lost 3 bases and the J gene lost 7 bases, with 12 bases spanning the gap. The CDR3 spans 13 residues. Germline CDR1 reads GTSNPN; CDR2 reads SVGIG (reference sequence). This CDR3 reads CAWRWQGSEKLFF. In DNA, the CDR3 is TGTGCCTGGAGGTGGCAGGGGAGTGAAAAACTGTTTTTT.

The V and J genes are TRBV2 and TRBJ1-3, with 8 bases aligning to TRBD1. V gave up 6 bases and J gave up 2 bases; unmatched junction bases: 3. The CDR3 contains 14 residues. From germline, CDR1 is SNHLY and CDR2 FYNNEI. For the CDR3, the DNA is TGTGCCAGCAGCCCGGACAGGGCTGGAAACACCATATATTTT. Residues: CASSPDRAGNTIYF.

This chain uses TRBV7-3 with TRBJ2-4, with TRBD1 matching over 7 bases. The CDR3 is 14 residues long. V dropped 2 bases and J dropped 3; count of bases not matched to a gene: 1. The V gene's germline CDR1 is SGHTA and CDR2 FQGTGA. CDR3 region: CASSLGTDKNIQYF. The DNA for the CDR3 is TGTGCCAGCAGCTTAGGGACAGACAAAAACATTCAGTACTTC.

This clone has just a few counts. This rearrangement joins TRBV18 to TRBJ1-1; 9 bases agree with TRBD1. Germline loops: CDR1 KGHSH, CDR2 LQKENI. CDR3 length equals 13 residues. Losses at the gene ends were 3 bases for V and 11 bases for J; bases not matched to a gene: 7. Here the CDR3 reads CASSPWTGEDAFF. CDR3 DNA: TGTGCCAGCTCACCTTGGACAGGGGAGGATGCTTTCTTT.

This chain uses TRBV7-3 with TRBJ2-1; D is possibly TRBD2 (7 bases). The CDR3 is 15 residues long. Germline loops: CDR1 SGHTA, CDR2 FQGTGA. The V and J ends lost 5 bases and 9 bases respectively, with 20 bases between them. CDR3 amino acids: CASSPAGAGAGEQFF. The DNA of the CDR3 is TGTGCCAGCAGCCCAGCCGGCGCGGGGGCGGGTGAGCAGTTCTTC.

This clone was picked up a small number of times. The gene calls are TRBV18 and TRBJ2-1; TRBD2 matches at 11 bases. CDR3 length equals 16 residues. CDR1 and CDR2 from the germline V gene are KGHSH and LQKENI. J lost 3 bases, V lost 3 bases, and 4 bases had no gene match. CDR3 sequence: CASSPLLAGDYNEQFF. CDR3 in DNA: TGTGCCAGCTCACCCTTACTAGCGGGAGACTACAATGAGCAGTTCTTC.

The chain combines TRBV28 with TRBJ2-3; 9 bases line up with TRBD2. Germline lookup yields CDR1 MDHEN and CDR2 SYDVKM. V was pared by 2 bases and J by 1 base, with 1 base of the junction left unmatched. The CDR3 has 15 amino acids. CDR3 sequence reads: CASSLRGGGTDTQYF. CDR3 coding DNA: TGTGCCAGCAGTTTACGCGGGGGGGGCACAGATACGCAGTATTTT.

The chain employs TRBV2 and TRBJ1-3; D is perhaps TRBD1 (6 bases). Between the trimmed V and J ends, which lost 8 bases and 3 bases, there was a span of 20 bases. This CDR3 has 16 amino acids. Looked up from germline, CDR1 is SNHLY and CDR2 is FYNNEI. DNA of the CDR3: TGTGCCAGCCGTTACAGGGACGGTTTAGGTGGAAACACCATATATTTT. Translated: CASRYRDGLGGNTIYF.

The gene calls are TRBV28 and TRBJ1-5, with D unresolved. Germline V lookup: CDR1 MDHEN, CDR2 SYDVKM. The V gene lost 1 base and the J gene lost 2 bases, with 9 bases spanning the gap. This CDR3 comprises 15 residues. The CDR3 DNA reads TGTGCCAGCAGTTTATTTTCCGGGGGCAATCAGCCCCAGCATTTT. Translating gives CASSLFSGGNQPQHF.